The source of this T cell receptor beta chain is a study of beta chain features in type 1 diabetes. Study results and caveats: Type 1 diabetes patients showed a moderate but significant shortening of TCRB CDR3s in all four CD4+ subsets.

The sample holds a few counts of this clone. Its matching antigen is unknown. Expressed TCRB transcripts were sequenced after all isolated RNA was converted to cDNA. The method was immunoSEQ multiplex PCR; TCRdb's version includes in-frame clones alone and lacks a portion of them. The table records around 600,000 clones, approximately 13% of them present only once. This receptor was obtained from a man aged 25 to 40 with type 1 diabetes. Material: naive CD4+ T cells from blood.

CDR3 protein: CASSQDSGTSLGSDTQYF. The CDR3 nucleotides read TGCGCCAGCAGCCAAGATTCAGGGACTAGCTTAGGTTCAGATACGCAGTATTTT. The chain employs TRBV4-3 and TRBJ2-3; 9 bases align to TRBD2. Trimming took 0 bases from V and 4 from J; bases not matched to a gene: 11. CDR1 is LGHNA, CDR2 YSLEER, per germline. CDR3 length equals 18 residues.